This TCR beta chain was obtained from a study of blood T cell repertoires in COVID-19. The V end was cut by 1 base, the J end by 2 bases, with 11 bases between. This CDR3 has 15 amino acids. CDR1 MDHEN and CDR2 SYDVKM come from the germline V gene. Cohorts were determined from participant-reported clinical history. Recovered Cohort 3 donors showed two negative PCRs, clearance, or symptom resolution. As originally analysed: Reference gene primer amplification yielded estimated nucleated cell counts. TCRdb's table, derived via immunoSEQ multiplex PCR, lists solely in-frame clones and lacks some. For V, J and clone size, that table is used; D and trimming come from the DNA. The sample carries about 480,000 clones, more than 75% recorded once.

The sample was PBMCs or T cells enriched from blood (not recorded which). The sequence derives from a middle-aged woman who had recovered from COVID-19. The chain couples TRBV28 to TRBJ1-1; perhaps TRBD1 as D (5 bases). DNA for the CDR3: TGTGCCAGCAGTTTATCGGGCCAGGGAAACACTGAAGCTTTCTTT. Translation: CASSLSGQGNTEAFF.